The 25 T cell receptor beta chains below were found in one sample sequenced in a study of blood T cell repertoires in COVID-19. Sequenced by immunoSEQ multiplex PCR; TCRdb stores in-frame clones only, minus some. The table shows 180,000 or so clones, with over 75% occurring only once. The source material was peripheral blood. These receptors came from a human donor with active or convalescent COVID-19. The donor label of this sample is uncertain.

The chain is built from TRBV10-2 and TRBJ1-2, with 9 bases lining up with TRBD1. CDR1 and CDR2 (germline): WSHSY, SAAADI. After removal of 7 bases from V and 4 bases from J, the junction contained 10 bases not matched to a gene. This CDR3 is 15 amino acids long. Here the CDR3 DNA reads TGCGCCAGCACCGCTGGGACAGGGTTGGTCTATGGCTACACCTTC. Protein: CASTAGTGLVYGYTF.

The chain has TRBV5-6 and TRBJ2-5, with a tentative D call TRBD1 (5 bases). V shed 3 bases and J shed 5 bases, with 17 bases lying between them. The CDR3 length is 15 residues. Germline CDR1 reads SGHDT; CDR2 reads YYEEEE. The CDR3 DNA reads TGTGCCAGCAGCTCAACATCAGGGATCAGGGAGACCCAGTACTTC. It encodes CASSSTSGIRETQYF.

This chain connects TRBV28 to TRBJ1-5; maybe TRBD1 (5 bases). This CDR3 contains 16 residues. CDR1 and CDR2 from the germline V gene are MDHEN and SYDVKM. Trimming took 5 bases from V and 0 from J, leaving 14 bases between them. This chain's CDR3 is CASSPGGRDSNQPQHF. For the CDR3, the DNA is TGTGCCAGCAGTCCCGGGGGACGGGATAGCAATCAGCCCCAGCATTTT.

This clone occurred a few times. This sequence joins TRBV28 and TRBJ1-5; 12 bases fit TRBD1. Germline-derived CDR1 and CDR2 are MDHEN and SYDVKM. This CDR3 spans 18 amino acids. J gave up 8 bases and V 3 bases, and 14 bases lay outside the gene matches. This chain's CDR3 is CASSLLGWDRGRREPQHF. The DNA for the CDR3 is TGTGCCAGCAGTTTGCTCGGGTGGGACAGGGGGCGCAGGGAGCCCCAGCATTTT.

This rearrangement joins TRBV7-3 to TRBJ1-2; 7 bases line up with TRBD1. This CDR3 contains 16 residues. Germline values: CDR1 SGHTA, CDR2 FQGTGA. Trimming took 1 base from V and 3 from J; bases not matched to a gene: 8. CDR3 nucleotides: TGTGCCAGCAGCTTAAGAGGGGGACAGTTGGACTATGGCTACACCTTC. Its protein product is CASSLRGGQLDYGYTF.

The rearrangement uses TRBV30 and TRBJ1-6, with a possible D match to TRBD1 (5 bases). CDR3 length: 13 residues. Trimming shortened V by 7 bases and J by 5 bases, and 12 bases separated the two germline ends. The V gene's germline CDR1 is GTSNPN and CDR2 SVGIG (reference sequence). The chain's CDR3 is CASSGQHNSPLHF. The CDR3 DNA sequence: TGTGCCTCCTCAGGGCAGCATAATTCACCCCTCCACTTT.

The genes are TRBV5-1 and TRBJ1-5, with TRBD1 as a possible D gene (5 bases). Germline-derived CDR1 and CDR2 are SGHRS and YFSETQ. The CDR3 has 15 residues. V dropped 4 bases and J dropped 6 bases, with 17 bases sitting between them. The DNA of the CDR3 is TGCGCCAGCAGCCCCTACGGGGGATCGGGTCAGCCCCAGCATTTT. Translation: CASSPYGGSGQPQHF.

In its sample, this clone was seen once. The rearrangement links TRBV10-3 to TRBJ2-6; weak D call: TRBD2 (6 bases). With 0 bases removed from V and 2 bases from J, the gap between germline ends came to 8 bases. The CDR3 length is 16 residues. Germline-derived CDR1 and CDR2 are ENHRY and SYGVKD. The CDR3 reads CAISESGGTGANVLTF. The CDR3 DNA follows: TGTGCCATCAGTGAGTCTGGGGGGACTGGGGCCAACGTCCTGACTTTC.

J is TRBJ1-1 and V is TRBV9; D is possibly TRBD1 (5 bases). The CDR3 length is 13 residues. The germline CDR1 and CDR2 sequences are SGDLS and YYNGEE. Trimming stripped 2 bases from V and 11 bases from J, with 16 bases between. The CDR3 DNA reads as TGTGCCAGCAGCGTCCTCCCCGGGGGTGAGGCTTTCTTT. Its translation: CASSVLPGGEAFF.

The chain employs TRBV5-1 and TRBJ2-1; 11 positions agree with TRBD2. CDR3 size: 16 residues. The V gene's germline CDR1 is SGHRS and CDR2 YFSETQ. The V gene end was trimmed by 1 base and the J gene end by 7 bases; junction bases not matched to a gene: 7. The DNA for the CDR3 is TGCGCCAGCAGCTTGTCGGTAGCGGGGGGGCCGAATGAGCAGTTCTTC. It specifies CASSLSVAGGPNEQFF.

The rearrangement joins TRBV18 to TRBJ1-2, with D possibly being TRBD1 (6 bases). The V end lost 2 bases, the J end lost 5 bases, and 12 bases lay between the germline ends. Germline lookup yields CDR1 KGHSH and CDR2 LQKENI. This CDR3 comprises 14 residues. The CDR3 protein is CASSPSQGRYGYTF. CDR3 bases: TGTGCCAGCTCACCATCCCAGGGGAGATATGGCTACACCTTC.

The CDR3 nucleotides are TGCGCCAGCAGGTCATCCGGGACAGGGCACGAGCAGTACTTC. This translates into CASRSSGTGHEQYF. The gene calls are TRBV10-2 and TRBJ2-7; 9 nucleotides agree with TRBD1. Germline V gene data show CDR1 as WSHSY and CDR2 as SAAADI. CDR3 length: 14 amino acids. With 6 bases clipped from V and 5 bases from J, the junction kept 8 bases outside the gene matches.

The chain is built from TRBV9 and TRBJ1-2; D is unclear. The CDR3 contains 14 residues. Trimming took off 0 bases at V and 1 base at J, with 7 bases between the two ends. Germline loops: CDR1 SGDLS, CDR2 YYNGEE. The CDR3: CASSVASDNYGYTF. As DNA, the CDR3 is TGTGCCAGCAGCGTAGCATCAGATAACTATGGCTACACCTTC.

A single count supports this clone. The V call is TRBV29-1, the J call TRBJ1-2, with D hard to call. CDR1 is SQVTM, CDR2 ANQGSEA, per germline. The germline V and J ends were trimmed by 7 bases and 6 bases, with 12 bases remaining between them. The CDR3 extends over 11 amino acids. CDR3 residues: CSARGIDGYTF. The CDR3 DNA sequence: TGCAGCGCTCGGGGAATTGATGGCTACACCTTC.

V is TRBV7-6 and J is TRBJ2-7; 9 nucleotides line up with TRBD2. CDR3 length: 16 residues. With 5 bases clipped from V and 0 bases from J, the junction kept 8 bases outside the gene matches. Per the germline V gene, CDR1 is SGHVS and CDR2 is FNYEAQ. The CDR3: CASSQMGGRASYEQYF. In nucleotides, the CDR3 is TGTGCCAGCAGCCAGATGGGCGGGAGGGCCTCCTACGAGCAGTACTTC.

V gene TRBV30 combines with J gene TRBJ1-5, with 8 bases identical to TRBD1. The junction had 12 bases not matched to a gene; V was cut back by 5 bases and J by 6 bases. CDR1 is GTSNPN and CDR2 is SVGIG in the germline V gene (reference sequence). There are 15 residues in the CDR3. CDR3 nucleotide sequence: TGTGCCTGGGCATGGGCAGGGGGCGCGGGTCAGCCCCAGCATTTT. Its translation is CAWAWAGGAGQPQHF.

The chain carries TRBV4-3 and TRBJ2-7, with 7 bases matching TRBD2. Looked up from germline, CDR1 is LGHNA and CDR2 is YSLEER. The CDR3 totals 15 residues. V lost 4 bases, J lost 6 bases, and 12 bases stayed unmatched. For the CDR3, the DNA is TGCGCCAGCAGCCTTACCGGGACTAAGAGTCGCGAGCAGTACTTC. Protein sequence: CASSLTGTKSREQYF.

This chain links TRBV28 with TRBJ1-2; 9 bases agree with TRBD1. Germline V gene data show CDR1 as MDHEN and CDR2 as SYDVKM. The V segment lost 3 bases and the J segment 8 bases; nucleotides outside the gene matches: 10. There are 15 residues in the CDR3. This CDR3 is CASSLIGQGIGGYTF. CDR3 bases: TGTGCCAGCAGTTTGATCGGACAGGGGATAGGGGGCTACACCTTC.

J is TRBJ1-4 and V is TRBV30, with TRBD1 matching 7 bases. Germline V gives CDR1 GTSNPN, CDR2 SVGIG (reference sequence). This CDR3 spans 14 amino acids. V lost 7 bases and J lost 5; bases outside the gene matches: 10. In DNA form, the CDR3 reads TGTGCCTTCGACGCCGGGACAGTAAATGAAAAACTGTTTTTT. Encoded protein: CAFDAGTVNEKLFF.

The chain employs TRBV20-1 and TRBJ1-5; TRBD1 agrees at 8 bases. The V and J ends lost 3 bases and 7 bases, in that order; junction bases with no gene match: 11. CDR3 size: 15 residues. Germline V gives CDR1 DFQATT, CDR2 SNEGSKA (reference sequence). CDR3 sequence reads: CSASSPDRVLQPQHF. In DNA form, the CDR3 reads TGCAGTGCTAGTTCTCCGGACAGGGTTCTCCAGCCCCAGCATTTT.

The rearrangement joins TRBV7-9 to TRBJ2-7, with D possibly being TRBD1 (7 bases). V was shortened by 3 bases and J by 9 bases, with 30 bases between the two germline ends. Per the germline V gene, CDR1 is SEHNR and CDR2 is FQNEAQ (reference sequence). The CDR3 is 18 amino acids. CDR3: CASSFTRDSLGTLRGQYF. In nucleotides, the CDR3 is TGTGCCAGCAGCTTCACCCGGGACAGCCTAGGTACGCTGCGGGGGCAGTACTTC.

The rearrangement uses TRBV10-1 and TRBJ2-6, with D uncertain. This CDR3 region has 17 residues. CDR1 and CDR2 from the germline V gene are WNHNN and SYGVQD (reference sequence). The V end lost 4 bases, the J end lost 3 bases, and 16 bases lay between the germline ends. CDR3 in amino acids: CASSVRSGTGGANVLTF. The CDR3 coding sequence is TGCGCCAGCAGTGTGCGGAGTGGTACGGGTGGGGCCAACGTCCTGACTTTC.

The sample holds one count of this clone. The chain combines TRBV5-5 with TRBJ2-3; possible D gene TRBD1, 5 bases. The V and J ends lost 5 bases and 0 bases respectively, with 13 bases between them. The germline gives CDR1 SGHKS, CDR2 YYEKEE (reference sequence). This CDR3 contains 15 residues. The CDR3 sequence: CASRVGVTSTDTQYF. Written as DNA, the CDR3 is TGTGCCAGCAGGGTAGGGGTAACTAGCACAGATACGCAGTATTTT. Combining the CDR3 with reference TRBV5-5 and TRBJ2-3 gives the whole variable domain DAGVTQSPTHLIKTRGQQVTLRCSPISGHKSVSWYQQVLGQGPQFIFQYYEKEERGRGNFPDRFSARQFPNYSSELNVNALLLGDSALYLCASRVGVTSTDTQYFGPGTRLTVL.

The V and J genes are TRBV4-1 and TRBJ2-7; weak D call: TRBD2 (6 bases). The CDR3 extends over 15 amino acids. Germline loops: CDR1 MGHRA, CDR2 YSYEKL. Trimming shortened V by 2 bases and J by 0 bases, and 11 bases separated the two germline ends. CDR3 sequence (DNA): TGCGCCAGCAGCCAACCCGGGACTCCCTCCTACGAGCAGTACTTC. Protein: CASSQPGTPSYEQYF.

The genes are TRBV5-1 and TRBJ2-1; D gene unclear. V gave up 0 bases and J gave up 0 bases, with 7 bases separating them. Per germline, CDR1 SGHRS and CDR2 YFSETQ. The CDR3 length is 15 residues. The CDR3 is CASSLGQVSYNEQFF. DNA for the CDR3: TGCGCCAGCAGCTTGGGGCAGGTCTCCTACAATGAGCAGTTCTTC. Full variable domain (missing parts from reference TRBV5-1 and TRBJ2-1): KAGVTQTPRYLIKTRGQQVTLSCSPISGHRSVSWYQQTPGQGLQFLFEYFSETQRNKGNFPGRFSGRQFSNSRSEMNVSTLELGDSALYLCASSLGQVSYNEQFFGPGTRLTVL.